These 3 T cell receptor beta chains came from one sample sequenced in a study of blood T cell repertoires in COVID-19. TCRdb's table, derived via immunoSEQ multiplex PCR, lists solely in-frame clones and lacks some. The sample holds 100,000 to 150,000 clones, roughly 85% seen once. The material sequenced was peripheral blood. The receptors derive from an elderly man with active or convalescent COVID-19.

The chain joins TRBV6-5 to TRBJ2-3; D is possibly TRBD2 (5 bases). V was trimmed by 6 bases and J by 5 bases, leaving 15 bases between them. The CDR3 runs to 14 residues. Per germline, CDR1 MNHEY and CDR2 SVGAGI. CDR3 sequence reads: CASSLGLSGDTQYF. As DNA, the CDR3 is TGTGCCAGCAGCTTAGGACTTAGTGGAGATACGCAGTATTTT.

This chain links TRBV10-3 with TRBJ2-2, with a possible D match to TRBD1 (5 bases). The germline CDR1 and CDR2 sequences are ENHRY and SYGVKD. This CDR3 is built from 16 residues. Trimming took 0 bases from V and 4 from J, leaving 12 bases between them. The CDR3 loop is CAISESGRVATGELFF. As DNA, the CDR3 is TGTGCCATCAGTGAGTCTGGCAGGGTAGCCACCGGGGAGCTGTTTTTT.

V and J are TRBV19 and TRBJ1-5; D unclear. Trimming pared 2 bases from V and 6 bases from J, leaving 5 bases between. Looked up from germline, CDR1 is LNHDA and CDR2 is SQIVND (reference sequence). The CDR3 loop spans 12 amino acids. This CDR3 is CASSIPGQPQHF. CDR3 sequence (DNA): TGTGCCAGTAGTATACCGGGTCAGCCCCAGCATTTT.